This entry lists 13 T cell receptor beta chains sequenced from one sample in a study of CD8+ T cells in alopecia areata. Treatment denoted: oral pan-JAK inhibitor, 5-10 mg twice daily. The authors extracted RNA and reverse transcribed it into cDNA as the sequencing template. TCRdb's copy holds only in-frame clones and misses some; the assay was immunoSEQ multiplex PCR. The sample has fewer than 150,000 clones, 75% to 85% seen once. The material was CD8+ T cells sorted from blood, obtained at week 4, from a patient treated with tofacitinib. The receptors were sampled from a human donor with alopecia areata.

The chain joins TRBV10-2 to TRBJ2-3; D remains unclear. The V and J ends lost 3 bases and 2 bases respectively, with 9 bases between them. The CDR3 extends over 14 amino acids. Looked up from germline, CDR1 is WSHSY and CDR2 is SAAADI. Here the CDR3 reads CASSESVVTDTQYF. The CDR3 region has the DNA TGCGCCAGCAGTGAAAGCGTGGTCACAGATACGCAGTATTTT.

The chain couples TRBV27 to TRBJ2-2; D is unresolved. V lost 6 bases to trimming and J lost 7 bases, with 6 bases between them. This CDR3 has 11 amino acids. Per the germline V gene, CDR1 is MNHEY and CDR2 is SMNVEV (reference sequence). The CDR3 DNA reads as TGTGCCAGCAGGCTGAACGGGGAGCTGTTTTTT. Residues: CASRLNGELFF.

The rearrangement links TRBV21-1 to TRBJ2-3; the table's D call, TRBD1, has no DNA check behind it. TRBV21-1 constitutes a pseudogene. This CDR3 region has 16 residues. CDR3 sequence (DNA): TGTGCCAGCAGCAAAGAGGGAGCAGGGGGCACAGATACGCAGTATTTT. It yields the protein CASSKEGAGGTDTQYF.

The chain uses TRBV4-1 and TRBJ1-1, with a tentative D call TRBD1 (6 bases). Germline V gene lookup returns CDR1 MGHRA and CDR2 YSYEKL. Trimming removed 0 bases from V and 3 bases from J, with 20 bases in between. The CDR3 runs 18 residues. CDR3: CASSQDRKVGQSDTEAFF. DNA of the CDR3: TGCGCCAGCAGCCAAGATCGCAAGGTCGGACAGTCGGACACTGAAGCTTTCTTT.

The chain employs TRBV6-5 and TRBJ2-5; no reliable D call. Near its end, the DNA agrees better with TRBJ2-7, so the J call may be wrong. The CDR3 totals 13 residues. The germline gives CDR1 MNHEY, CDR2 SVGAGI. In DNA form, the CDR3 reads TGTGCCAGCAGTGGGTCCGACGGTTACGAGCAGTACTTC. It encodes CASSGSDGYEQYF.

CDR3 DNA: TGTGCCAGCAGTTACATAGCGGGGGCGGAGACCCAGTACTTC. Protein: CASSYIAGAETQYF. The chain recombines TRBV6-6 with TRBJ2-5; 9 bases fit TRBD2. The CDR3 is 14 amino acids. The germline V gene encodes CDR1 MNHNY and CDR2 SVGAGI (reference sequence). With V trimmed by 2 bases and J by 5 bases, 3 bases remained unmatched.

The rearrangement joins TRBV27 to TRBJ2-7, with D possibly being TRBD1 (6 bases). The CDR3 consists of 15 residues. V dropped 3 bases and J dropped 2 bases, with 14 bases sitting between them. CDR1 is MNHEY and CDR2 is SMNVEV in the germline V gene (reference sequence). The CDR3 is CASSFRLQGPYEQYF. In DNA form, the CDR3 reads TGTGCCAGCAGTTTTCGCCTACAGGGACCCTACGAGCAGTACTTC.

There are a few counts of this clone. The V gene is TRBV5-8, the J gene TRBJ2-1; D not certain. The CDR3 runs to 13 residues. V was cut by 4 bases and J by 5 bases, with 10 bases left in between. Germline V gives CDR1 SGHTS, CDR2 YDEGEE. The CDR3 reads CASSPHPNNEQFF. CDR3 in DNA: TGTGCCAGCAGCCCCCACCCCAACAATGAGCAGTTCTTC.

The V gene is TRBV7-9, the J gene TRBJ2-7; D possibly corresponds to TRBD2 (6 bases). This CDR3 spans 16 amino acids. V was clipped by 0 bases and J by 2 bases, with 14 bases between them. Per germline, CDR1 SEHNR and CDR2 FQNEAQ (reference sequence). CDR3 sequence: CASSLARRETPYEQYF. CDR3 DNA sequence: TGTGCCAGCAGCTTAGCAAGGAGGGAGACACCCTACGAGCAGTACTTC.

The V call is TRBV7-9, the J call TRBJ2-1; TRBD2 aligns across 9 bases. Germline assignment: CDR1 SEHNR and CDR2 FQNEAQ (reference sequence). This CDR3 contains 14 residues. V shed 5 bases and J 7 bases; nucleotides not matched to a gene: 6. The CDR3 spells CASSKSGGNNEQFF. CDR3 nucleotide sequence: TGTGCCAGCAGCAAGAGCGGGGGGAATAATGAGCAGTTCTTC.

To note about this clone: Within the sample, other DNA sequences also encode this same CDR3. J is TRBJ2-7 and V is TRBV7-9; D remains unclear. Per germline, CDR1 SEHNR and CDR2 FQNEAQ (reference sequence). The CDR3 is 12 residues long. Trimming left V 1 base short and J 3 bases short, with 4 bases between. The CDR3 coding sequence is TGTGCCAGCAGCTTAGGGGACTACGAGCAGTACTTC. Translated, it gives CASSLGDYEQYF.

This chain connects TRBV7-9 to TRBJ1-5; D is undetermined. Germline V gene sequence: CDR1 SEHNR, CDR2 FQNEAQ (reference sequence). Trimming pared 1 base from V and 6 bases from J, leaving 4 bases between. The CDR3 covers 12 residues. The CDR3 here is CASSLGSQPQHF. The CDR3 nucleotides read TGTGCCAGCAGCTTAGGGAGTCAGCCCCAGCATTTT. Filled out from reference TRBV7-9 and TRBJ1-5, the complete variable domain reads DTGVSQNPRHKITKRGQNVTFRCDPISEHNRLYWYRQTLGQGPEFLTYFQNEAQLEKSRLLSDRFSAERPKGSFSTLEIQRTEQGDSAMYLCASSLGSQPQHFGDGTRLSIL.

This clone was seen only once. This sequence joins TRBV7-6 and TRBJ2-3; TRBD2 aligns across 9 bases. The CDR3 loop spans 15 amino acids. Germline CDR1 is SGHVS and CDR2 is FNYEAQ. V lost 5 bases to trimming and J lost 4 bases; unmatched junction nucleotides: 7. DNA of the CDR3: TGTGCCAGCAGCCAAAGGGCGGGGGGGTCAGATACGCAGTATTTT. Translation gives CASSQRAGGSDTQYF.